This is a list of T cell receptor beta chains from one sample in a study of blood T cell repertoires in COVID-19. Assay used: immunoSEQ multiplex PCR; TCRdb lists only in-frame clones, some missing. This sample yields 300,000 to 350,000 clones, of which around 90% are seen a single time; approximately 2.2% belongs to the top ten. Sequencing was carried out using peripheral blood. The source of these receptors is a man aged 18 to 29 with active or convalescent COVID-19. CDR3s include the opening cysteine and the closing phenylalanine or tryptophan. D genes are given only for firm matches. Clone size is not always given. Where it is, it says once, few, many or a class for expanded clones.

j_call | v_call | clone_size | d_call | cdr3_length | cdr3_nt | cdr3_aa
TRBJ2-7 | TRBV10-2 | . | TRBD1 | 13 | TGCGCCAGCAGTGAAGACAGGGGTTACGAGCAGTACTTC | CASSEDRGYEQYF
TRBJ2-1 | TRBV14 | . | . | 15 | TGTGCCAGCAGTCTTATCAGCGGCGGAAACAATGAGCAGTTCTTC | CASSLISGGNNEQFF
TRBJ2-7 | TRBV27 | . | . | 14 | TGTGCCAGCAGTTTTCGCGCAGGCTACTACGAGCAGTACTTC | CASSFRAGYYEQYF
TRBJ1-1 | TRBV9 | . | TRBD1 | 15 | TGTGCCAGCAGCCCCGCGACAGGGTGGAACACTGAAGCTTTCTTT | CASSPATGWNTEAFF
TRBJ1-2 | TRBV5-5 | . | . | 16 | TGTGCCAGCAGCCTGCATCCACCGGGACAATCCTATGGCTACACCTTC | CASSLHPPGQSYGYTF
TRBJ2-3 | TRBV5-6 | . | TRBD1 | 16 | TGTGCCAGCAGCACTCTGACAGGGATGAACTGGAATACGCAGTATTTT | CASSTLTGMNWNTQYF
TRBJ1-3 | TRBV3-1/TRBV3-2 | . | . | 13 | TGTGCCAGCAGCCAAGCAGTCGGAAACACCATATATTTT | CASSQAVGNTIYF
TRBJ2-2 | TRBV5-1 | once | TRBD2 | 15 | TGCGCCAGCAGCCCCGGACTAGCGAACACCGGGGAGCTGTTTTTT | CASSPGLANTGELFF
TRBJ2-1 | TRBV5-1 | . | . | 16 | TGCGCCAGCAGCTTAGATGGAGGGAGGCCTGGGGAGGAGCAGTTCTTC | CASSLDGGRPGEEQFF
TRBJ2-7 | TRBV6-2/TRBV6-3 | . | TRBD2 | 15 | TGTGCCAGCAGTTATTTCCAGCGGGGGGAATCCGAGCAGTACTTC | CASSYFQRGESEQYF
TRBJ1-5 | TRBV19 | . | . | 16 | TGTGCCAGTAGTATAGTCGGCCCAGCGACCAATCAGCCCCAGCATTTT | CASSIVGPATNQPQHF
TRBJ2-4 | TRBV11-3 | . | TRBD1 | 16 | TGTGCCAGCAGCTTAGGAGGGGACAGGGGAAAAAACATTCAGTACTTC | CASSLGGDRGKNIQYF
TRBJ2-7 | TRBV5-1 | . | . | 14 | TGCGCCAGCAGCCAAGGGGGGGGGCGCAACGAGCAGTACTTC | CASSQGGGRNEQYF
TRBJ2-7 | TRBV5-6 | once | . | 12 | TGTGCCAGCAGCTTGAGCGCCTACGAGCAGTACTTC | CASSLSAYEQYF
TRBJ1-1 | TRBV27 | . | . | 16 | TGTGCCAGCAGCCTTCGAAAGGGGGTGAAGAACACTGAAGCTTTCTTT | CASSLRKGVKNTEAFF
TRBJ1-4 | TRBV18 | . | TRBD1 | 16 | TGTGCCAGCTCACATACACCAGGGGGGCCTAATGAAAAACTGTTTTTT | CASSHTPGGPNEKLFF
TRBJ2-2 | TRBV4-1 | . | TRBD1 | 16 | TGCGCCAGCAGCTACTATGGGACAGGTCGCACCGGGGAGCTGTTTTTT | CASSYYGTGRTGELFF
TRBJ2-2 | TRBV9 | . | TRBD2 | 17 | TGTGCCAGCAGCGTACACAACCCCTGGGGGGGGGTCGGGGAGCTGTTTTTT | CASSVHNPWGGVGELFF
TRBJ2-3 | TRBV6-5 | . | . | 16 | TGTGCCAGCAGTTACTCGCTACGCGGAGGGATCCGGGCGCAGTATTTT | CASSYSLRGGIRAQYF
TRBJ1-2 | TRBV6-4 | . | . | 17 | TGTGCCAGCAGTGATTTTTGGGGGCGGGTGGTTAACTATGGCTACACCTTC | CASSDFWGRVVNYGYTF
TRBJ2-1 | TRBV5-1 | few | . | 15 | TGCGCCAGCAGCCCCGACTCTTCAAAACTAAATGAGCAGTTCTTC | CASSPDSSKLNEQFF
TRBJ2-3 | TRBV6-5 | . | . | 14 | TGTGCCAGCAGGAGGGCTGCCCCGTCAGATACGCAGTATTTT | CASRRAAPSDTQYF
TRBJ1-2 | TRBV27 | few | . | 15 | TGTGCCAGCAGTATAGGACCAGGGAGGATAGATGGCTACACCTTC | CASSIGPGRIDGYTF
TRBJ2-1 | TRBV28 | once | TRBD1 | 16 | TGTGCCAGCAGTTTGCAGACAGGGACCTCCTACAATGAGCAGTTCTTC | CASSLQTGTSYNEQFF
TRBJ2-1 | TRBV7-3 | . | TRBD2 | 15 | TGTGCCAGCAGCTTCGGGACTAGCGGGAACGATGAGCAGTTCTTC | CASSFGTSGNDEQFF
TRBJ2-3 | TRBV2 | . | TRBD2 | 15 | TGTGCCAGCATGACGGCGGGAGCCGCACAAGATACGCAGTATTTT | CASMTAGAAQDTQYF
TRBJ1-1 | TRBV28 | . | . | 13 | TGTGCCAGCAGACACAGGGTGCACACTGAAGCTTTCTTT | CASRHRVHTEAFF
TRBJ2-5 | TRBV3-1/TRBV3-2 | few | TRBD2 | 15 | TGTGCCAGCAGCCTAAGGGGACTAAAACAAGAGACCCAGTACTTC | CASSLRGLKQETQYF
TRBJ2-1 | TRBV6-5 | once | TRBD2 | 15 | TGTGCCAGCAGTCTAGCGGGAAATATCGTGCATGAGCAGTTCTTC | CASSLAGNIVHEQFF
TRBJ1-4 | TRBV5-1 | . | . | 15 | TGCGCCAGCAGCCCGCAGGGTCACCTTAATGAAAAACTGTTTTTT | CASSPQGHLNEKLFF
TRBJ1-6 | TRBV5-1 | . | TRBD1 | 16 | TGCGCCAGCAGCTTGGATGTTACAGGGGGCCGTTCACCCCTCCACTTT | CASSLDVTGGRSPLHF
TRBJ1-4 | TRBV5-8 | . | TRBD1 | 14 | TGTGCCAGCAGCTTGGGACAGGGTAATGAAAAACTGTTTTTT | CASSLGQGNEKLFF
TRBJ2-6 | TRBV7-2 | few | . | 17 | TGTGCCAGCAGCCGTCGGGCAGGACTAACTGGGGCCAACGTCCTGACTTTC | CASSRRAGLTGANVLTF
TRBJ1-6 | TRBV7-2 | . | . | 15 | TGTGCCAGCAGCTTAGCACAGGGTGTGAATTCACCCCTCCACTTT | CASSLAQGVNSPLHF
TRBJ2-3 | TRBV6-5 | . | TRBD1 | 16 | TGTGCCAGCAGTTACGCGGACAGGGGGGTCCGAGATACGCAGTATTTT | CASSYADRGVRDTQYF
TRBJ2-3 | TRBV4-1 | . | TRBD2 | 17 | TGCGCCAGCAGCCAGATCGGTACCGGGACTAGGGGTGATACGCAGTATTTT | CASSQIGTGTRGDTQYF
TRBJ2-7 | TRBV4-2 | . | . | 13 | TGTGCCAGCAGCCAGGGGGAGGCCTACGAGCAGTACTTC | CASSQGEAYEQYF
TRBJ1-5 | TRBV28 | . | . | 13 | TGTGCCAGCAGTGCGGACAGTAATCAGCCCCAGCATTTT | CASSADSNQPQHF
TRBJ2-7 | TRBV10-1 | . | . | 14 | TGCGCCAGCAGTGCTCCGGGAACCGGCTACGAGCAGTACTTC | CASSAPGTGYEQYF
TRBJ2-1 | TRBV7-6 | . | TRBD2 | 17 | TGTGCCAGCAGCTTAGCGGGGAGGGTTAGCGGGGTTCATGAGCAGTTCTTC | CASSLAGRVSGVHEQFF
TRBJ2-5 | TRBV7-9 | . | TRBD1 | 13 | TGTGCCAGCAGCCTCACAGGGGAAGAGACCCAGTACTTC | CASSLTGEETQYF
TRBJ2-7 | TRBV7-2 | . | TRBD1 | 15 | TGTGCCAGCAGCTTTTGGACAGGACCCACCTACGAGCAGTACTTC | CASSFWTGPTYEQYF
TRBJ2-3 | TRBV28 | . | TRBD2 | 15 | TGTGCCAGCAGTTTATTACTAGCGGGGACAGATACGCAGTATTTT | CASSLLLAGTDTQYF
TRBJ1-2 | TRBV4-1 | . | TRBD1 | 16 | TGCGCCAGCAGCCAAGATTTCAGGGGGCGCATTTATGGCTACACCTTC | CASSQDFRGRIYGYTF
TRBJ2-5 | TRBV28 | . | . | 14 | TGTGCCAGCAGTCCCCCCAGGGATTTGGAGACCCAGTACTTC | CASSPPRDLETQYF
TRBJ2-1 | TRBV12-5 | . | . | 16 | TGTGCTAGTGGTTTTCGTCAAGGTTCCTCAGGCAATGAGCAGTTCTTC | CASGFRQGSSGNEQFF
TRBJ2-3 | TRBV28 | once | TRBD2 | 17 | TGTGCCAGCAGTTTTTTTATAATGCGTCTAGCGGGAGATACGCAGTATTTT | CASSFFIMRLAGDTQYF
TRBJ2-7 | TRBV5-1 | . | . | 13 | TGCGCCAGCAGCTCCCAGGGAACCTACGAGCAGTACTTC | CASSSQGTYEQYF
TRBJ2-5 | TRBV2 | . | TRBD2 | 14 | TGTGCCAGCAGAGAAGGGACTAGCGGTGAGACCCAGTACTTC | CASREGTSGETQYF
TRBJ1-2 | TRBV2 | . | TRBD1 | 17 | TGTGCCAGCAGTGAAGGGACAGGGGCTTTGTTAGACTATGGCTACACCTTC | CASSEGTGALLDYGYTF
TRBJ2-7 | TRBV7-9 | . | TRBD2 | 15 | TGTGCCAGCAGCTCGCGGGGGGGAGCAGCCCACGAGCAGTACTTC | CASSSRGGAAHEQYF
TRBJ2-1 | TRBV29-1 | once | TRBD1 | 15 | TGCAGCGTCGATAAGTGGGACAGGGGCTACAATGAGCAGTTCTTC | CSVDKWDRGYNEQFF
TRBJ1-1 | TRBV28 | . | . | 15 | TGTGCCAGCAGTTTTTTTGCGGGATTACGGACTGAAGCTTTCTTT | CASSFFAGLRTEAFF
TRBJ2-3 | TRBV10-3 | . | . | 17 | TGTGCCATCAGTGAGTCGTGGAGGGGCTCTAGCACAGATACGCAGTATTTT | CAISESWRGSSTDTQYF
TRBJ2-5 | TRBV15 | . | TRBD1 | 14 | TGTGCCACCAGCGGGACAGGGCATTGGGAGACCCAGTACTTC | CATSGTGHWETQYF
TRBJ1-1 | TRBV27 | . | . | 14 | TGTGCCAGCAGTTTCCCAGGGCGGAACACTGAAGCTTTCTTT | CASSFPGRNTEAFF
TRBJ2-3 | TRBV7-2 | . | . | 17 | TGTGCCAGCAGCACGTCCCACAGGGAAACTAGCACAGATACGCAGTATTTT | CASSTSHRETSTDTQYF
TRBJ1-2 | TRBV24-1 | . | . | 17 | TGTGCCACCACCTGTCTCGGACTGACTGCAGGAGACTATGGCTACACCTTC | CATTCLGLTAGDYGYTF
TRBJ1-2 | TRBV2 | . | TRBD1 | 15 | TGTGCCAGCAGGAAGGACAGGGGGATTAACTATGGCTACACCTTC | CASRKDRGINYGYTF
TRBJ2-7 | TRBV5-1 | few | TRBD2 | 14 | TGCGCCAGCAGCCCAAGGACTAGACAAGACGAGCAGTACTTC | CASSPRTRQDEQYF